This T cell receptor (beta chain) came from a study of T cells in Graves' hyperthyroidism and ophthalmopathy. CDR1 and CDR2 (germline): SGDLS, YYNGEE. The V end lost 3 bases, the J end lost 9 bases, and 25 bases lay between the germline ends. This CDR3 spans 17 amino acids. Using RNA transcripts as the source, TCR beta CDR3 regions were amplified. During a first-round RT-PCR of the TCR CDR3, the HTBI primer set was used. TCRdb used MiXCR to reprocess the multiplex PCR reads, holding one entry per CDR3 protein. The table has about 300,000 distinct CDR3 sequences, about an eighth seen once. The table lists this clonotype with many counts. Patients having uncontrolled infection, another autoimmune disease, pregnancy or lactation were not included. On the basis of clinical symptoms, serum thyroxine and TRAb, thyroid ultrasound and orbital computed tomography, diagnoses were made.

The source of this sequence is a woman in her 30s with Graves' hyperthyroidism that later progressed to Graves' ophthalmopathy. Sequenced: blood. The chain has TRBV9 and TRBJ2-1, with a tentative D call TRBD2 (7 bases). The CDR3 coding sequence is TGTGCCAGCAGCGGCGAAGAGAGTCTAGTAGGGGGGGGTGAGCAGTTCTTC. Its translation: CASSGEESLVGGGEQFF.